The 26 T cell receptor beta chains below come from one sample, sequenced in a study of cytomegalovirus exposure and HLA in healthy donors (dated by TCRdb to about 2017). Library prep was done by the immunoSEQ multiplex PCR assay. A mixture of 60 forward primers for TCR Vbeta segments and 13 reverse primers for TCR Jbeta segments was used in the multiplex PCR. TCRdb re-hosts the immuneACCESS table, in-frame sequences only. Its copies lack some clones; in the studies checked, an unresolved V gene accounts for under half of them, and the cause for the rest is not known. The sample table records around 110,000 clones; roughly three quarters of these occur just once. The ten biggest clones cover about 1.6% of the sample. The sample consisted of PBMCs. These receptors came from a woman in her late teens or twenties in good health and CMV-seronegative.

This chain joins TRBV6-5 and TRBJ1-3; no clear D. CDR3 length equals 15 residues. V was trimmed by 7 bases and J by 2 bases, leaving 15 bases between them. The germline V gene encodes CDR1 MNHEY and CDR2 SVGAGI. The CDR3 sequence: CASKVGAPAGNTIYF. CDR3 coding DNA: TGTGCCAGCAAGGTGGGAGCCCCAGCTGGAAACACCATATATTTT.

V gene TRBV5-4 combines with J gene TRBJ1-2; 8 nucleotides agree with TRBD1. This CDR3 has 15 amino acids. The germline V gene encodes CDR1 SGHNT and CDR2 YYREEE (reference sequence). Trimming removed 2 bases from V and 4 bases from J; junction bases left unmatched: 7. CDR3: CASSLPQGGSYGYTF. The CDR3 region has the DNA TGTGCCAGCAGCTTACCACAGGGGGGGTCCTATGGCTACACCTTC.

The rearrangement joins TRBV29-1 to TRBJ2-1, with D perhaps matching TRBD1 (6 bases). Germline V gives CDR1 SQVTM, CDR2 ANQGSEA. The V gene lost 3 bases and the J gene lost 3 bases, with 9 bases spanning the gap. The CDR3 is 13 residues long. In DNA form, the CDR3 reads TGCAGCGTTGATGTAGGGGGCTACAATGAGCAGTTCTTC. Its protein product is CSVDVGGYNEQFF.

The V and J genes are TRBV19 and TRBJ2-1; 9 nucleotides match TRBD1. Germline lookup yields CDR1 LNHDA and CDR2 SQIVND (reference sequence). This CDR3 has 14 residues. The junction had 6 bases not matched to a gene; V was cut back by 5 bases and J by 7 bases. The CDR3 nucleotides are TGTGCCAGTAGTTCGTGGGACAGGGAAAATGAGCAGTTCTTC. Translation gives CASSSWDRENEQFF.

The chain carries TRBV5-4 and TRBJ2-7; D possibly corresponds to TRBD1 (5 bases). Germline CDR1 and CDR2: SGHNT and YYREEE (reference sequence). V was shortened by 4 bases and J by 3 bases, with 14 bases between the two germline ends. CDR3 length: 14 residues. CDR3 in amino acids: CASSRQFGVYEQYF. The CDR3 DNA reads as TGTGCCAGCAGCCGACAGTTCGGAGTCTACGAGCAGTACTTC.

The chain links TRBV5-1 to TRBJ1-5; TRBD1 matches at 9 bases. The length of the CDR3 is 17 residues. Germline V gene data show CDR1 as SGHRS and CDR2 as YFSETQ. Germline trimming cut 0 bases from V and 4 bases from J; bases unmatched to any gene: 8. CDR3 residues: CASSLGGGTGSNQPQHF. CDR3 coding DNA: TGCGCCAGCAGCTTGGGGGGTGGGACAGGGAGTAATCAGCCCCAGCATTTT.

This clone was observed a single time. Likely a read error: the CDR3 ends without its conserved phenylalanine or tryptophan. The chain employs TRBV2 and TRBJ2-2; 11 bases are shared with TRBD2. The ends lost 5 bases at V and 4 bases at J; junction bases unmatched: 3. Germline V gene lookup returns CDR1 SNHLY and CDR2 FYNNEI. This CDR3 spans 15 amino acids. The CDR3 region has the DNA TGTGCCAGCAGTCGACTAGCGGGGAGCACCGGGGAGCTGTTTGTT. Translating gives CASSRLAGSTGELFV.

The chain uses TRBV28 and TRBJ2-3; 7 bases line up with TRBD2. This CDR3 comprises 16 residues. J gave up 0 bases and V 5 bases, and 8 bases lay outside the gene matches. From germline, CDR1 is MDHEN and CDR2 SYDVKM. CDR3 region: CASSLSSGGSTDTQYF. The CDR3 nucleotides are TGTGCCAGCAGTCTTTCCTCCGGGGGGAGCACAGATACGCAGTATTTT.

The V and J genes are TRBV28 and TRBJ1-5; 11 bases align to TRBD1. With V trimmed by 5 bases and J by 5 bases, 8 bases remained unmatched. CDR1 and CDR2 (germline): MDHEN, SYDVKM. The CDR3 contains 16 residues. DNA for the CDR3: TGTGCCAGCAGTCCCCCATGGACAGGGGGCTATCAGCCCCAGCATTTT. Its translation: CASSPPWTGGYQPQHF.

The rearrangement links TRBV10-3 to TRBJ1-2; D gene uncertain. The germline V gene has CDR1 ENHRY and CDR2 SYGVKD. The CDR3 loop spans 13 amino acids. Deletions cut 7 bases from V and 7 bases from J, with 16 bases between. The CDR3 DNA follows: TGTGCCATCAATAGTTTCGAGGGTCGTGGCTACACCTTC. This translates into CAINSFEGRGYTF.

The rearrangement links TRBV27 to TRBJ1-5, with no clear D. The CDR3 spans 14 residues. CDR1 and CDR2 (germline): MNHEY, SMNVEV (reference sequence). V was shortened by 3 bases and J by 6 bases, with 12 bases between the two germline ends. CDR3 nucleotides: TGTGCCAGCAGTTTTAGCACGCGGGGTCAGCCCCAGCATTTT. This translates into CASSFSTRGQPQHF.

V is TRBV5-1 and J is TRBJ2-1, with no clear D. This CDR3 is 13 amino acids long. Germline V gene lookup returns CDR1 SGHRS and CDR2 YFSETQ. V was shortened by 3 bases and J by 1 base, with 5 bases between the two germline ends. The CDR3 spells CASSSPSYNEQFF. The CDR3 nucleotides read TGCGCCAGCAGCTCCCCGTCCTACAATGAGCAGTTCTTC.

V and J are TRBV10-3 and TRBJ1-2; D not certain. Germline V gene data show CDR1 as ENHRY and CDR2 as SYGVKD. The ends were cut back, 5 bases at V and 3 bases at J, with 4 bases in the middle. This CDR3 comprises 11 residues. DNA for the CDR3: TGTGCCATCAGTCCAGACTATGGCTACACCTTC. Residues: CAISPDYGYTF.

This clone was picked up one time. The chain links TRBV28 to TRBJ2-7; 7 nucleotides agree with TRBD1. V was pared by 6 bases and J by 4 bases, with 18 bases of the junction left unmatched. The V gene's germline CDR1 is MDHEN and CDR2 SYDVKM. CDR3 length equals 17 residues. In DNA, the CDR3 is TGTGCCAGCAGACTACGCGGACAGGTCCTTCCAGGTTACGAGCAGTACTTC. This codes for CASRLRGQVLPGYEQYF.

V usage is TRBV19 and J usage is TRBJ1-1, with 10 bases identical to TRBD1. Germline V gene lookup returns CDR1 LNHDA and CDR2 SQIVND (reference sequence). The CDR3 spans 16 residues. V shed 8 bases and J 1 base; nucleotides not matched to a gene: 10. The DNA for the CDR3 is TGTGCCAGTCGGCGGGGCCGGGACAGGGGGAACACTGAAGCTTTCTTT. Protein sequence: CASRRGRDRGNTEAFF.

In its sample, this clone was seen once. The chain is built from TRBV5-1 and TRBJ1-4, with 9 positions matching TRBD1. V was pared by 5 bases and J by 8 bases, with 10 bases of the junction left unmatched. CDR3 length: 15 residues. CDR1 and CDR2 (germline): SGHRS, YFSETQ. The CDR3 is CASRSGTGLEEKLFF. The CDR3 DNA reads TGCGCCAGCAGATCCGGGACAGGGCTGGAGGAAAAACTGTTTTTT.

The CDR3 DNA sequence: TGTGCCAGCAAAGTCAGGGGGGACTTTAACTATGGCTACACCTTC. Protein sequence: CASKVRGDFNYGYTF. This rearrangement joins TRBV27 to TRBJ1-2; 7 positions match TRBD1. The CDR3 is 15 residues long. CDR1 MNHEY and CDR2 SMNVEV come from the germline V gene (reference sequence). After removal of 7 bases from V and 1 base from J, the junction contained 9 bases not matched to a gene.

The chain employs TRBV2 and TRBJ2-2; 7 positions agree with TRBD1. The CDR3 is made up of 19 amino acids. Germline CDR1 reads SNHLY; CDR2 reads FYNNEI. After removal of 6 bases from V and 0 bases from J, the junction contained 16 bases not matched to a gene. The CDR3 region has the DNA TGTGCCAGCAGATACAGGGGCCCCCAGGATTACCCGAACACCGGGGAGCTGTTTTTT. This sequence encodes CASRYRGPQDYPNTGELFF.

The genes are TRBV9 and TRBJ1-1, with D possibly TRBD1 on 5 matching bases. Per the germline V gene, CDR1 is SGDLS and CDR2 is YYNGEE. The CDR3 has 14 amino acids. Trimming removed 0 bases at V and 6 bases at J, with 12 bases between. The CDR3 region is CASSVGGGFAEAFF. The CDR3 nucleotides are TGTGCCAGCAGCGTAGGGGGGGGATTCGCTGAAGCTTTCTTT.

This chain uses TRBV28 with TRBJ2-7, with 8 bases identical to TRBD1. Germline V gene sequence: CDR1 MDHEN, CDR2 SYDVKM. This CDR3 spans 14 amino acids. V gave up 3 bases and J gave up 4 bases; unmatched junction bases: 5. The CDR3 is CASSFRQGRYEQYF. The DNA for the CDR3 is TGTGCCAGCAGTTTCCGACAGGGGCGGTACGAGCAGTACTTC. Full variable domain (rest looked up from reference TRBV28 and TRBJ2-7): DVKVTQSSRYLVKRTGEKVFLECVQDMDHENMFWYRQDPGLGLRLIYFSYDVKMKEKGDIPEGYSVSREKKERFSLILESASTNQTSMYLCASSFRQGRYEQYFGPGTRLTVT.

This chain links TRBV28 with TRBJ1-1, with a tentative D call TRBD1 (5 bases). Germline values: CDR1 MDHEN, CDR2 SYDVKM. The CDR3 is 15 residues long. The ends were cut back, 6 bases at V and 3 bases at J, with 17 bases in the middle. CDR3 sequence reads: CASSSRRGPDTEAFF. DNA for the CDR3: TGTGCCAGCAGCTCCAGGCGGGGCCCAGACACTGAAGCTTTCTTT.

The CDR3 sequence: CSVDDRVGETQYF. The CDR3 coding sequence is TGCAGCGTTGATGACAGGGTTGGGGAGACCCAGTACTTC. The chain joins TRBV29-1 to TRBJ2-5; 7 positions agree with TRBD1. The CDR3 is 13 amino acids. Germline V gene sequence: CDR1 SQVTM, CDR2 ANQGSEA. With V trimmed by 3 bases and J by 5 bases, 6 bases remained unmatched.

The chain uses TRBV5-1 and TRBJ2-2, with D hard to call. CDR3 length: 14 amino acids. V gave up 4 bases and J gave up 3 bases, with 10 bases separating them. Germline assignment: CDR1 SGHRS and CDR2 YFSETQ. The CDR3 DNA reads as TGCGCCAGCAGCCTAACTCTAGACACCGGGGAGCTGTTTTTT. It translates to CASSLTLDTGELFF. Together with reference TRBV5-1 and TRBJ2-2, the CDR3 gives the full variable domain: KAGVTQTPRYLIKTRGQQVTLSCSPISGHRSVSWYQQTPGQGLQFLFEYFSETQRNKGNFPGRFSGRQFSNSRSEMNVSTLELGDSALYLCASSLTLDTGELFFGEGSRLTVL.

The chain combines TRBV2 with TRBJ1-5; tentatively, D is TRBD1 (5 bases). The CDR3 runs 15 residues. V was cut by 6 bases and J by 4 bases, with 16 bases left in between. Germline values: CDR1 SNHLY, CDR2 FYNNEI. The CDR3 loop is CASSLARQPNQPQHF. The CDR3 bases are TGTGCCAGCAGCCTGGCCCGACAGCCTAATCAGCCCCAGCATTTT.

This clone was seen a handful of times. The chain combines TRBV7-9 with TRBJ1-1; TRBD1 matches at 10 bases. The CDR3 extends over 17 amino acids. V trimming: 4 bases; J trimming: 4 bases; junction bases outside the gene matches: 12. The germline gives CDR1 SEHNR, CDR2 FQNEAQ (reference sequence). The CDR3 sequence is CASSYDRDRGETTEAFF. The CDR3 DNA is TGTGCCAGCAGCTATGACCGGGACAGGGGTGAGACCACTGAAGCTTTCTTT.

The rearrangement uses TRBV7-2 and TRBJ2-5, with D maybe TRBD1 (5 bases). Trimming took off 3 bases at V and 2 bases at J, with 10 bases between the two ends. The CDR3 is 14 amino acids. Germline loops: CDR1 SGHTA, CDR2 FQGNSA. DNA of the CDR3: TGTGCCAGCAGCTTGAGACAGTCTCAAGAGACCCAGTACTTC. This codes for CASSLRQSQETQYF.